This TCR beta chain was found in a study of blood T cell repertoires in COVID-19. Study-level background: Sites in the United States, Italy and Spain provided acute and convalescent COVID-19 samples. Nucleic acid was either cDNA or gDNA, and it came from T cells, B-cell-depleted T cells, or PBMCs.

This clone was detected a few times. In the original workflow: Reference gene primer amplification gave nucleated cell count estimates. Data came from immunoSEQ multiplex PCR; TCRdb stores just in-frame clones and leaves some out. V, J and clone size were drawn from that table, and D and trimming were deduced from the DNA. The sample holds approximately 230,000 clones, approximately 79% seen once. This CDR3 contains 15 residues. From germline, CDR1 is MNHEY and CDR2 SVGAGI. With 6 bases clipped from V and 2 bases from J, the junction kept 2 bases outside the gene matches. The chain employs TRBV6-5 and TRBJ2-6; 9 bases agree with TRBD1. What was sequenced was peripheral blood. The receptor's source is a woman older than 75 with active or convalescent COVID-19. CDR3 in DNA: TGTGCCAGCAGGAACAGGGGGCCTGGGGCCAACGTCCTGACTTTC. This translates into CASRNRGPGANVLTF.